These 7 T cell receptor beta chains share one sample of origin, sequenced in a study of cytomegalovirus exposure and HLA in healthy donors. The PCR had 60 Vbeta and 13 Jbeta primers. Profiling relied on immunoSEQ multiplex PCR, and the TCRdb table lists in-frame clones only, not all of them. Here the sample spans tens of thousands of clones, around half being singletons. Material: PBMCs. These receptors were collected from a woman between 35 and 50 years old in good health and CMV-seropositive.

The chain combines TRBV4-3 with TRBJ1-2; D may be TRBD1 (5 bases). Trimming cost V 3 bases and J 0 bases, with 14 bases left between them. The germline V gene encodes CDR1 LGHNA and CDR2 YSLEER. The CDR3 has 16 residues. The CDR3 loop is CASSQQTSRANYGYTF. The CDR3 DNA reads as TGCGCCAGCAGCCAGCAAACATCCAGGGCTAACTATGGCTACACCTTC.

This clone appeared once. As DNA, the CDR3 is TGTGCCTGGAGTGTACGTACAGGAGCAGGAAACACCATATATTTT. Its translation: CAWSVRTGAGNTIYF. The V and J genes are TRBV30 and TRBJ1-3, with D possibly being TRBD1 (5 bases). This CDR3 spans 15 amino acids. The V end was cut by 0 bases, the J end by 4 bases, with 13 bases between. Germline-derived CDR1 and CDR2 are GTSNPN and SVGIG (reference sequence).

This chain uses TRBV2 with TRBJ2-1; TRBD2 is a possible D gene (6 bases). The germline V and J ends were trimmed by 5 bases and 0 bases, with 14 bases remaining between them. The germline V gene has CDR1 SNHLY and CDR2 FYNNEI. CDR3 length: 16 residues. In DNA, the CDR3 is TGTGCCAGCAGTTATTTGGGACTGTACTCCTACAATGAGCAGTTCTTC. Translation gives CASSYLGLYSYNEQFF. The full variable domain, its missing parts supplied by reference TRBV2 and TRBJ2-1, is EPEVTQTPSHQVTQMGQEVILRCVPISNHLYFYWYRQILGQKVEFLVSFYNNEISEKSEIFDDQFSVERPDGSNFTLKIRSTKLEDSAMYFCASSYLGLYSYNEQFFGPGTRLTVL.

This clone was seen a few times. This sequence joins TRBV19 and TRBJ1-1; D is unresolved. V lost 3 bases, J lost 1 base, and 9 bases lay in between. The V gene's germline CDR1 is LNHDA and CDR2 SQIVND (reference sequence). This CDR3 spans 14 amino acids. DNA for the CDR3: TGTGCCAGTAGTATTGTCAGGTCGAACACTGAAGCTTTCTTT. This gives the protein CASSIVRSNTEAFF.

By share, this clone counts as medium-sized. This rearrangement joins TRBV7-6 to TRBJ2-7, with TRBD1 as a possible D gene (5 bases). The CDR3 spans 14 residues. The ends were cut back, 5 bases at V and 1 base at J, with 12 bases in the middle. The germline V gene has CDR1 SGHVS and CDR2 FNYEAQ. As DNA, the CDR3 is TGTGCCAGCAGCCCCGACGCAGGGTCCTACGAGCAGTACTTC. Amino acids: CASSPDAGSYEQYF. The variable domain in full, with the rest retrieved from reference TRBV7-6 and TRBJ2-7, is GAGVSQSPRYKVTKRGQDVALRCDPISGHVSLYWYRQALGQGPEFLTYFNYEAQQDKSGLPNDRFSAERPEGSISTLTIQRTEQRDSAMYRCASSPDAGSYEQYFGPGTRLTVT.

This rearrangement joins TRBV5-4 to TRBJ1-2; no definite D call. The length of the CDR3 is 15 residues. Per germline, CDR1 SGHNT and CDR2 YYREEE (reference sequence). V lost 0 bases and J lost 4, with 13 bases in between. The CDR3 DNA follows: TGTGCCAGCAGCTTGGAGGCAGGCGTCGGCTATGGCTACACCTTC. Amino acid sequence: CASSLEAGVGYGYTF.

This clone came up many times. The CDR3 sequence is CASSPRLAGGLGEQFF. CDR3 coding DNA: TGTGCCAGCTCACCAAGACTAGCGGGGGGGCTAGGTGAGCAGTTCTTC. The chain uses TRBV18 and TRBJ2-1, with 14 nucleotides matching TRBD2. Looked up from germline, CDR1 is KGHSH and CDR2 is LQKENI. Trimming at V came to 2 bases and at J to 9 bases, leaving 6 bases not matched to a gene. The CDR3 covers 16 residues. Filled out from reference TRBV18 and TRBJ2-1, the complete variable domain reads NAGVMQNPRHLVRRRGQEARLRCSPMKGHSHVYWYRQLPEEGLKFMVYLQKENIIDESGMPKERFSAEFPKEGPSILRIQQVVRGDSAAYFCASSPRLAGGLGEQFFGPGTRLTVL.